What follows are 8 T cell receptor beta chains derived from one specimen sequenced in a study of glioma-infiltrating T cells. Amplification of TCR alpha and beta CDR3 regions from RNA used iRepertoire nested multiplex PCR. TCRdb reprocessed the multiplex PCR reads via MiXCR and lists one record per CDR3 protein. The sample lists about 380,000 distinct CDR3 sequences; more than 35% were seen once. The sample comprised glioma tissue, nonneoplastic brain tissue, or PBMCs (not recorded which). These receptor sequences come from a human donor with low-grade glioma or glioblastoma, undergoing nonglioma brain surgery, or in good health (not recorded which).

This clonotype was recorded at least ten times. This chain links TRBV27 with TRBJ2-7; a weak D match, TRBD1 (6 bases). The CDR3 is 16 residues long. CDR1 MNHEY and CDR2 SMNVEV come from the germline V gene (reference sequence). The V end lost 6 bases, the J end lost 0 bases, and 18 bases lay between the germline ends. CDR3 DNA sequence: TGTGCCAGCAGCCCCTCCGGGACAACGATCTCCTACGAGCAGTACTTC. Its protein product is CASSPSGTTISYEQYF.

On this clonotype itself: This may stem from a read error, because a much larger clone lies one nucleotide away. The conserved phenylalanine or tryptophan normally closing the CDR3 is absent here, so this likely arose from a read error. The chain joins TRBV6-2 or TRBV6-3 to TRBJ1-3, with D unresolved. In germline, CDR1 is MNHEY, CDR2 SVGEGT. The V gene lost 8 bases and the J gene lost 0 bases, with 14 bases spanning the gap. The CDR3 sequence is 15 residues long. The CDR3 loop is CASDGSSVSGNTIYL. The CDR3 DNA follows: TGTGCCAGCGACGGTTCCTCCGTCTCTGGAAACACCATATATCTT.

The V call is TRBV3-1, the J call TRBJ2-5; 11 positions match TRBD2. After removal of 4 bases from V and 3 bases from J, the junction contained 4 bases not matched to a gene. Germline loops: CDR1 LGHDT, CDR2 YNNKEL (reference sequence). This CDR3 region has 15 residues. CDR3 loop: CASSLPGLAEETQYF. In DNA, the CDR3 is TGTGCCAGCAGCCTACCGGGACTAGCGGAAGAGACCCAGTACTTC.

CDR3 DNA: TGTGCCAGCAGTAAGGGATCCCACAGGGGGGGTAACACTGAAGCTTTCTTT. Protein: CASSKGSHRGGNTEAFF. The V gene is TRBV6-2 or TRBV6-3, the J gene TRBJ1-1; TRBD1 aligns across 8 bases. This CDR3 is built from 17 residues. J lost 2 bases, V lost 5 bases, and 13 bases had no gene match. Germline CDR1 and CDR2: MNHEY and SVGEGT.

CDR3 in amino acids: CASSRTILNSPLHF. The CDR3 DNA follows: TGTGCCAGCAGTCGGACAATTTTAAATTCACCCCTCCACTTT. The J gene is TRBJ1-6, the V gene TRBV6-1; weak D call: TRBD1 (5 bases). CDR3 length: 14 amino acids. Trimming removed 5 bases from V and 7 bases from J, with 12 bases in between. Germline assignment: CDR1 MNHNS and CDR2 SASEGT.

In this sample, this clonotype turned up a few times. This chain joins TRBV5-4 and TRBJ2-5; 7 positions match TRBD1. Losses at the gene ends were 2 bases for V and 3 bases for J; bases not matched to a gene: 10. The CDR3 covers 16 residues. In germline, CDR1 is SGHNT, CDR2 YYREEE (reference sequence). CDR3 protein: CASSLISFGTEETQYF. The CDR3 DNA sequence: TGTGCCAGCAGCTTAATCTCCTTTGGGACAGAAGAGACCCAGTACTTC.

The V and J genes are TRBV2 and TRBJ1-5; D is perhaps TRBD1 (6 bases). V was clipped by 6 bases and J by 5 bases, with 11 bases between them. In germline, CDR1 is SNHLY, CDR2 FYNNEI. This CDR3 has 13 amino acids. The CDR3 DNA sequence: TGTGCCAGCAGCGCCGAGGGGGATCAGCCCCAGCATTTT. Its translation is CASSAEGDQPQHF.

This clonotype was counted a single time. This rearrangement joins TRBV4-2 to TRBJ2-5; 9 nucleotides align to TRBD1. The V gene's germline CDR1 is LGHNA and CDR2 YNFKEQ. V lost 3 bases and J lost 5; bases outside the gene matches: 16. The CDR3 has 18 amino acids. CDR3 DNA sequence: TGTGCCAGCAGCCACGGTCGGGTGGGACAGGGAAGAGTGGAGACCCAGTACTTC. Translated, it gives CASSHGRVGQGRVETQYF.